This record covers a single T cell receptor (beta chain). The trim removed 5 bases at V and 6 bases at J, leaving 12 bases unmatched. Germline CDR1 and CDR2: KGHSH and LQKENI. The CDR3 extends over 15 amino acids. Only in-frame clones appear in the TCRdb table, and some are missing; sequencing was by immunoSEQ multiplex PCR. The sample shows 210,000 or so clones, more than 70% of them seen only once. The data originate from a study of blood T cell repertoires in COVID-19. The receptor was derived from a woman aged 80 or over with active or convalescent COVID-19. The sample was peripheral blood. The chain carries TRBV18 and TRBJ1-2; 7 nucleotides align to TRBD1. CDR3 bases: TGTGCCAGCTCAGAGGGCCAAGGGGGCGGCCATGGCTACACCTTC. It translates to CASSEGQGGGHGYTF.